The clone carrying this TCR beta chain has only a few counts. TCRdb independently ran MiXCR on the RT-PCR reads; one entry per CDR3 protein. This table has approximately 700,000 distinct CDR3 sequences, 11% to 15% appearing once. These data belong to a study of response to subunit inactivated influenza vaccine. The TCR sequence derives from a man aged 45-60 years who received an inactivated influenza vaccine. The sequenced sample was PBMCs from blood, obtained around 15 days before vaccination.

The DNA for the CDR3 is TGTGCCAGCAGCTACGCAGGGGCTTATGGCTACACCTTC. Protein: CASSYAGAYGYTF. J is TRBJ1-2 and V is TRBV7-2, with TRBD1 as a possible D gene (6 bases). Germline CDR1 SGHTA, CDR2 FQGNSA. Trimming pared 4 bases from V and 5 bases from J, leaving 11 bases between. There are 13 residues in the CDR3.